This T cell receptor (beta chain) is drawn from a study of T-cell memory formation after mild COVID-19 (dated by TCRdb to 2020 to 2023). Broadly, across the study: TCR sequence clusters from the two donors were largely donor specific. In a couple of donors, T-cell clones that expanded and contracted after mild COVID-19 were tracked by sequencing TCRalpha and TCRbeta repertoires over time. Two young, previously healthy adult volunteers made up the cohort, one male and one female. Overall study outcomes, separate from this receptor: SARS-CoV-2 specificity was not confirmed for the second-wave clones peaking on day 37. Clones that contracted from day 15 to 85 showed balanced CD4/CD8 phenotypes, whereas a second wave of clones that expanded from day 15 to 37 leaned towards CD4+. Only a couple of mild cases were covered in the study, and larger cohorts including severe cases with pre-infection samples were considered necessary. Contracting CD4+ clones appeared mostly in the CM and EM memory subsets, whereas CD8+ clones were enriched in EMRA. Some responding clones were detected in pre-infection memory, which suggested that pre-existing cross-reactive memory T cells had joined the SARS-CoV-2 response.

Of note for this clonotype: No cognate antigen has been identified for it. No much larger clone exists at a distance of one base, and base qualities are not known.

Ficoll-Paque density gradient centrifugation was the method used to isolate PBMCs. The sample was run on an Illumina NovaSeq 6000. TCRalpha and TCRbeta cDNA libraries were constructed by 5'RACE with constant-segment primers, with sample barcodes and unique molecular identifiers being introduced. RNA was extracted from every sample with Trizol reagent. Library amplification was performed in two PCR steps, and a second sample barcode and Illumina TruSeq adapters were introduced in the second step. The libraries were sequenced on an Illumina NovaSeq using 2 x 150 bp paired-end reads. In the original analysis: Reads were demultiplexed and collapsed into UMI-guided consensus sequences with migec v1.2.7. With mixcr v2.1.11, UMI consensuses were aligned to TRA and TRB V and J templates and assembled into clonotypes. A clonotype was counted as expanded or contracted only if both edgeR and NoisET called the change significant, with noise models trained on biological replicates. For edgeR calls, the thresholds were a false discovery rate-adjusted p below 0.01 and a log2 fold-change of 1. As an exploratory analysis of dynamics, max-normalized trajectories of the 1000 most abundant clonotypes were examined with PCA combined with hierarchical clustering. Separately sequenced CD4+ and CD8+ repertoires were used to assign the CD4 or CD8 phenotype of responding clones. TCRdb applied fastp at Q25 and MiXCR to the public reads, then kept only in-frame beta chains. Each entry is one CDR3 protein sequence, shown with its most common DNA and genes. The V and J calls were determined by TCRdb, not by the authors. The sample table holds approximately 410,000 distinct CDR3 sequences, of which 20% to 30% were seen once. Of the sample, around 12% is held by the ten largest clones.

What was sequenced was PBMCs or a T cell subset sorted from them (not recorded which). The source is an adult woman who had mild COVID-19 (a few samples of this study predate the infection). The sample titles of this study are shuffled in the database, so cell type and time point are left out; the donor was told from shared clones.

The CDR3 region reads CASSPKAPGLAGVYNEQFF. The DNA sequence is TGTGCCAGCAGCCCGAAGGCACCGGGACTAGCGGGAGTCTACAATGAGCAGTTCTTC. The rearranged segments are TRBV7-3 and TRBJ2-1; TRBD2 agrees with 14 junctional bases. The CDR3 sequence holds 19 residues, the cysteine and phenylalanine included. The retained sequence is limited to the CDR3, 57 bases, with the frame set at the first base. CDR1 and CDR2 are drawn from the germline V gene: SGHTA, FQGTGA. Germline trimming: 5 bases from V, 3 bases from J; junction bases outside gene matches: 12. With the rest looked up from the reference TRBV7-3 and TRBJ2-1 genes rather than sequenced, the full variable domain is GAGVSQTPSNKVTEKGKYVELRCDPISGHTALYWYRQSLGQGPEFLIYFQGTGAADDSGLPNDRFFAVRPEGSVSTLKIQRTERGDSAVYLCASSPKAPGLAGVYNEQFFGPGTRLTVL.